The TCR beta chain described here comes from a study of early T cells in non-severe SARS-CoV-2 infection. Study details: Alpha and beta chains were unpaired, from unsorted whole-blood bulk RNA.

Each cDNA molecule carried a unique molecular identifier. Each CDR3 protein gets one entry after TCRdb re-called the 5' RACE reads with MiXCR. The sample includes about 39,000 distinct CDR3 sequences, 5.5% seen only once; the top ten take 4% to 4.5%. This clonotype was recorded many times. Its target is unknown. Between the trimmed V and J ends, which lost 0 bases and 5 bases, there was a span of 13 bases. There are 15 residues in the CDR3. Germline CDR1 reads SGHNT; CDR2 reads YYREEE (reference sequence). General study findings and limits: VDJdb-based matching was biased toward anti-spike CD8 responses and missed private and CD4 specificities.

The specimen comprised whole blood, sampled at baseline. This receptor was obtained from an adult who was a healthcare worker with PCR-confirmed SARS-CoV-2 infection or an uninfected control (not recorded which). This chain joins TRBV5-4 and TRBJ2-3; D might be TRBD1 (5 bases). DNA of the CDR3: TGTGCCAGCAGCTTGGACACTCAAAGGGGAGATACGCAGTATTTT. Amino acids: CASSLDTQRGDTQYF. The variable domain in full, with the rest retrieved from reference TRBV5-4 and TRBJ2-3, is ETGVTQSPTHLIKTRGQQVTLRCSSQSGHNTVSWYQQALGQGPQFIFQYYREEENGRGNFPPRFSGLQFPNYSSELNVNALELDDSALYLCASSLDTQRGDTQYFGPGTRLTVL.